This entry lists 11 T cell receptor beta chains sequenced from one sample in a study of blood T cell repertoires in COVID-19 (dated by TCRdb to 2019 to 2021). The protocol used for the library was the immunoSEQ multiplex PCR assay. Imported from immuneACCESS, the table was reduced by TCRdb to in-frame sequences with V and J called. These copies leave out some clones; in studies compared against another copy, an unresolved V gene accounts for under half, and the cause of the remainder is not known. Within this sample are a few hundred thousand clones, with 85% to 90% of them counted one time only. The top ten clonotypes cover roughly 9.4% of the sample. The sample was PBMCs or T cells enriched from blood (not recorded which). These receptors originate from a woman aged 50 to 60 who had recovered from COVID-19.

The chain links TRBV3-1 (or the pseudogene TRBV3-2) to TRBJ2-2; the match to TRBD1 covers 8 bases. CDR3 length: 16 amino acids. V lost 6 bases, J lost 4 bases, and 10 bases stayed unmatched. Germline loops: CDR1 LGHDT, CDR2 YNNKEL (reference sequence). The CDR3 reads CASSRLGQGSTGELFF. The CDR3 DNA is TGTGCCAGCAGTCGATTAGGACAGGGCAGCACCGGGGAGCTGTTTTTT.

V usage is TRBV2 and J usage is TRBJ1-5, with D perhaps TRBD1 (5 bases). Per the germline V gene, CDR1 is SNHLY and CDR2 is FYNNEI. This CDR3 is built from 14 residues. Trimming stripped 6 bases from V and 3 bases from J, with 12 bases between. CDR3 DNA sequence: TGTGCCAGCAGGGACAATGACTTCAATCAGCCCCAGCATTTT. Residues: CASRDNDFNQPQHF.

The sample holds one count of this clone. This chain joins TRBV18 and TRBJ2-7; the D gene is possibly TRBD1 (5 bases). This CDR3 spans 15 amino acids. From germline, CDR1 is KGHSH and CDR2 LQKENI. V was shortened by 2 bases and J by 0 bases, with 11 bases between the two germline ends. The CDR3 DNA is TGTGCCAGCTCACCAACCAACAGGAACTCCTACGAGCAGTACTTC. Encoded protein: CASSPTNRNSYEQYF. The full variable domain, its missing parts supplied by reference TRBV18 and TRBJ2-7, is NAGVMQNPRHLVRRRGQEARLRCSPMKGHSHVYWYRQLPEEGLKFMVYLQKENIIDESGMPKERFSAEFPKEGPSILRIQQVVRGDSAAYFCASSPTNRNSYEQYFGPGTRLTVT.

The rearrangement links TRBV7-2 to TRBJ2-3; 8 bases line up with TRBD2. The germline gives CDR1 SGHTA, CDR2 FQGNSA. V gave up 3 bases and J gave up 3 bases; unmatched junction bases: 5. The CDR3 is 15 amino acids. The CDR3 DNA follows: TGTGCCAGCAGCTTCCCAACGGGGGGGACAGATACGCAGTATTTT. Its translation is CASSFPTGGTDTQYF. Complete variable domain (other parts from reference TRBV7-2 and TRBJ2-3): GAGVSQSPSNKVTEKGKDVELRCDPISGHTALYWYRQSLGQGLEFLIYFQGNSAPDKSGLPSDRFSAERTGGSVSTLTIQRTQQEDSAVYLCASSFPTGGTDTQYFGPGTRLTVL.

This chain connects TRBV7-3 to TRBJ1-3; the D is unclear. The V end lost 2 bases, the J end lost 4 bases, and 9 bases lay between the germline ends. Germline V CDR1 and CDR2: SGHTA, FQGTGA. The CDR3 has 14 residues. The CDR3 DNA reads TGTGCCAGCAGCTTAGGAGGGAGAGGAAACACCATATATTTT. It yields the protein CASSLGGRGNTIYF.

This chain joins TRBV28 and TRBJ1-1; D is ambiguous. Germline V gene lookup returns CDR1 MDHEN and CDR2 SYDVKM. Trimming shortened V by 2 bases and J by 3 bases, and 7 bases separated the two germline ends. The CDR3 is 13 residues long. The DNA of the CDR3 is TGTGCCAGCAGTTTACGTCGGGACACTGAAGCTTTCTTT. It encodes CASSLRRDTEAFF. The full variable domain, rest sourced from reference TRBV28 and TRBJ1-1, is DVKVTQSSRYLVKRTGEKVFLECVQDMDHENMFWYRQDPGLGLRLIYFSYDVKMKEKGDIPEGYSVSREKKERFSLILESASTNQTSMYLCASSLRRDTEAFFGQGTRLTVV.

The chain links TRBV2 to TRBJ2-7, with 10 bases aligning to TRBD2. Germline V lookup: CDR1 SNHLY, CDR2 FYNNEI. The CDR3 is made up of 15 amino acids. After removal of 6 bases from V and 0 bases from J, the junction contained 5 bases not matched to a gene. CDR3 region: CASRERLAGSYEQYF. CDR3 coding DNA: TGTGCCAGCAGAGAACGACTAGCGGGCTCCTACGAGCAGTACTTC.

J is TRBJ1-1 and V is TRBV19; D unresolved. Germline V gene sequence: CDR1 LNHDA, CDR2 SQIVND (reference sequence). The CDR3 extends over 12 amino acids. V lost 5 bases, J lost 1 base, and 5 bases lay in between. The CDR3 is CASSFQNTEAFF. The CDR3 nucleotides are TGTGCCAGTAGTTTCCAGAACACTGAAGCTTTCTTT. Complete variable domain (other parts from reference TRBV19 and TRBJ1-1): DGGITQSPKYLFRKEGQNVTLSCEQNLNHDAMYWYRQDPGQGLRLIYYSQIVNDFQKGDIAEGYSVSREKKESFPLTVTSAQKNPTAFYLCASSFQNTEAFFGQGTRLTVV.

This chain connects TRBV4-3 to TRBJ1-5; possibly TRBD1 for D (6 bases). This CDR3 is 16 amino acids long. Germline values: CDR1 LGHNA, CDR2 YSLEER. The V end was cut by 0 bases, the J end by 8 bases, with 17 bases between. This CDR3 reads CASSQDRDTVGEPQHF. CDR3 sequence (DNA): TGCGCCAGCAGCCAAGACCGGGACACCGTCGGGGAGCCCCAGCATTTT.

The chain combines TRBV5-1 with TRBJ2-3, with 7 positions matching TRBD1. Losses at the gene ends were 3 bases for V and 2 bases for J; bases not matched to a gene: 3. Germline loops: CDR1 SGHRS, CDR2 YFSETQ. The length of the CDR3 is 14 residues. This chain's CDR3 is CASSSGQYTDTQYF. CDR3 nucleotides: TGCGCCAGCAGCTCGGGACAGTACACAGATACGCAGTATTTT.

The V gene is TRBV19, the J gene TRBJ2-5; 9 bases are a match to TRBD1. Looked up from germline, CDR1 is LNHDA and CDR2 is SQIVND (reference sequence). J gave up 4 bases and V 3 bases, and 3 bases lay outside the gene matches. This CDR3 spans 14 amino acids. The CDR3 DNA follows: TGTGCCAGTAGTATTCGGGACAGGGTAGAGACCCAGTACTTC. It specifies CASSIRDRVETQYF. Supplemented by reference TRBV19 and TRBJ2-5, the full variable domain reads DGGITQSPKYLFRKEGQNVTLSCEQNLNHDAMYWYRQDPGQGLRLIYYSQIVNDFQKGDIAEGYSVSREKKESFPLTVTSAQKNPTAFYLCASSIRDRVETQYFGPGTRLLVL.